The 7 T cell receptor beta chains in this list originate from one sample, sequenced in a study of T cell responses to AZD1222 COVID-19 vaccine. Measured with immunoSEQ multiplex PCR; TCRdb has only the in-frame clones, and not every one. The data contain 100,000 to 150,000 clones, 85% to 95% of them singletons. The source was peripheral blood, collected on day 0 of AZD1222 vaccination. The receptors shown here come from an adult in good health.

V usage is TRBV7-9 and J usage is TRBJ1-5; no firm D call. The CDR3 spans 14 residues. V was trimmed by 0 bases and J by 5 bases, leaving 8 bases between them. The germline gives CDR1 SEHNR, CDR2 FQNEAQ (reference sequence). The CDR3 sequence: CASSLANHDQPQHF. The CDR3 region has the DNA TGTGCCAGCAGCTTAGCGAACCACGATCAGCCCCAGCATTTT.

This chain joins TRBV5-8 and TRBJ1-2, with TRBD1 identical over 7 bases. The CDR3 covers 17 residues. Trimming took 7 bases from V and 3 from J; bases not matched to a gene: 18. Germline V gene sequence: CDR1 SGHTS, CDR2 YDEGEE. DNA of the CDR3: TGTGCCAGCGAAACACAGGGGAGTTATACGTTCGACTATGGCTACACCTTC. It translates to CASETQGSYTFDYGYTF.

V usage is TRBV4-2 and J usage is TRBJ1-2; D might be TRBD1 (6 bases). From germline, CDR1 is LGHNA and CDR2 YNFKEQ. The CDR3 length is 16 residues. Trimming removed 1 base from V and 0 bases from J, with 12 bases in between. The CDR3 region is CASSQGRQAANYGYTF. The CDR3 bases are TGTGCCAGCAGCCAAGGAAGACAGGCAGCTAACTATGGCTACACCTTC.

The chain is built from TRBV18 and TRBJ1-4; weak D call: TRBD1 (6 bases). V gave up 4 bases and J gave up 0 bases, with 6 bases separating them. The CDR3 is made up of 14 amino acids. Germline loops: CDR1 KGHSH, CDR2 LQKENI. The CDR3 protein is CASSQGATNEKLFF. CDR3 DNA: TGTGCCAGCTCACAGGGGGCAACTAATGAAAAACTGTTTTTT.

This rearrangement joins TRBV7-9 to TRBJ1-2; 7 bases map to TRBD1. V shed 4 bases and J 3 bases; nucleotides not matched to a gene: 8. Germline V gene data show CDR1 as SEHNR and CDR2 as FQNEAQ (reference sequence). The CDR3 length is 15 residues. The CDR3 here is CASSYPGTEHYGYTF. CDR3 nucleotide sequence: TGTGCCAGCAGCTACCCCGGGACAGAGCACTATGGCTACACCTTC.

The sample holds one count of this clone. The genes are TRBV7-3 and TRBJ2-3, with D tentatively TRBD1 (6 bases). The CDR3 runs 13 residues. Germline-derived CDR1 and CDR2 are SGHTA and FQGTGA. V was trimmed by 2 bases and J by 4 bases, leaving 7 bases between them. The CDR3 DNA sequence: TGTGCCAGCAGCTTAGGGGGCGCAGATACGCAGTATTTT. This sequence encodes CASSLGGADTQYF.

The chain has TRBV12-5 and TRBJ2-3; the match to TRBD2 covers 7 bases. This CDR3 region has 14 residues. V was pared by 5 bases and J by 2 bases, with 4 bases of the junction left unmatched. Germline lookup yields CDR1 LGHNT and CDR2 FRNRAP. CDR3 DNA sequence: TGTGCTAGTGGTCGGCGGGAGTCCACAGATACGCAGTATTTT. This gives the protein CASGRRESTDTQYF.